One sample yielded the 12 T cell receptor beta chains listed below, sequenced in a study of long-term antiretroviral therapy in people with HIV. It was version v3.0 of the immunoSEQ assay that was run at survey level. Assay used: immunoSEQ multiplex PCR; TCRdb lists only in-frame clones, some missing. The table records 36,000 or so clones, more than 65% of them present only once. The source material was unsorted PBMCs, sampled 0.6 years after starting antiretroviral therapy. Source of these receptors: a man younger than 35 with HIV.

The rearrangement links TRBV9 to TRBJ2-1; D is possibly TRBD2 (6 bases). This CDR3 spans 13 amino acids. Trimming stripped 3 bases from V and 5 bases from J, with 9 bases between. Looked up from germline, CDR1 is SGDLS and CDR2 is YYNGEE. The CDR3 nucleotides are TGTGCCAGCAGCGCGGGACTCAACAATGAGCAGTTCTTC. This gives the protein CASSAGLNNEQFF.

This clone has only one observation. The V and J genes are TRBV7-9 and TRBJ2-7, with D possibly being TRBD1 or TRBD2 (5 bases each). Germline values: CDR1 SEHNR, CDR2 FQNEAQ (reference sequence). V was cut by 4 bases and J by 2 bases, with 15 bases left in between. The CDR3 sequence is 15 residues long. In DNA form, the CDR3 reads TGTGCCAGCAGCTCGACCGGGACGCAACCCTACGAGCAGTACTTC. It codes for CASSSTGTQPYEQYF. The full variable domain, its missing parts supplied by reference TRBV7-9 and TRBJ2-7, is DTGVSQNPRHKITKRGQNVTFRCDPISEHNRLYWYRQTLGQGPEFLTYFQNEAQLEKSRLLSDRFSAERPKGSFSTLEIQRTEQGDSAMYLCASSSTGTQPYEQYFGPGTRLTVT.

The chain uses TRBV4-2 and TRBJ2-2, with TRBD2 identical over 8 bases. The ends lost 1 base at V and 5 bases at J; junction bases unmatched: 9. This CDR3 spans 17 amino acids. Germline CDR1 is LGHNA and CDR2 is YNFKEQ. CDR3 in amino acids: CASSQATGTRRTGELFF. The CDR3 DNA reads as TGTGCCAGCAGCCAAGCCACCGGGACTAGAAGAACCGGGGAGCTGTTTTTT.

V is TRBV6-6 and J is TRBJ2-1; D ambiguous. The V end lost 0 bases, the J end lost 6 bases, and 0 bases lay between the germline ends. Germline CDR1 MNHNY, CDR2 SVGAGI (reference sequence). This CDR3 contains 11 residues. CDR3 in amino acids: CASSYSNEQFF. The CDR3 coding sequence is TGTGCCAGCAGTTACTCCAATGAGCAGTTCTTC.

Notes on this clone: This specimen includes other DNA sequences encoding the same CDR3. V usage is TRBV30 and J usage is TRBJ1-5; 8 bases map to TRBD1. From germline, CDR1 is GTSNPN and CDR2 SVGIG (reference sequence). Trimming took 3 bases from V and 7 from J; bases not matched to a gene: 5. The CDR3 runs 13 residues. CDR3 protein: CAWSKQGDQPQHF. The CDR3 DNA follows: TGTGCCTGGAGCAAACAGGGGGACCAGCCCCAGCATTTT.

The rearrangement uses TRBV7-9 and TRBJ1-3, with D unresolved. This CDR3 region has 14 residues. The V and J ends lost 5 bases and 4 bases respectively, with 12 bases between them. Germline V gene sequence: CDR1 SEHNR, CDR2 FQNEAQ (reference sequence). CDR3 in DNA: TGTGCCAGCAGCCTCCGGACTCGAGGAAACACCATATATTTT. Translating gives CASSLRTRGNTIYF.

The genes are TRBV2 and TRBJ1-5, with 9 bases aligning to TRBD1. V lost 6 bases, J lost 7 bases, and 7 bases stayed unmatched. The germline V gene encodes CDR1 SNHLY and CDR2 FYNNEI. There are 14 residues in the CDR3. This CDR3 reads CASRTGQGGQPQHF. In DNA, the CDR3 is TGTGCCAGCAGGACGGGACAGGGAGGGCAGCCCCAGCATTTT.

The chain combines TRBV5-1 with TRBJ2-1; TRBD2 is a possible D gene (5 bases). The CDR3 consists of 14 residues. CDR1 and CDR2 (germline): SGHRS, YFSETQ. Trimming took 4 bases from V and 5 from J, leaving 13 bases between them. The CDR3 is CASSRTATNNEQFF. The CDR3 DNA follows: TGCGCCAGCAGCCGAACCGCGACTAACAATGAGCAGTTCTTC.

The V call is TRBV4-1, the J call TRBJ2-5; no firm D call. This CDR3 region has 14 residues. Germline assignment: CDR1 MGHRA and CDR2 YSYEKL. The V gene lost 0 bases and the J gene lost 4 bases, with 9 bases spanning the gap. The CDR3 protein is CASSQERWGETQYF. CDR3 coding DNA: TGCGCCAGCAGCCAAGAGCGGTGGGGAGAGACCCAGTACTTC.

The chain's CDR3 is CASSRLLYEQYF. CDR3 sequence (DNA): TGTGCCAGCAGCCGACTGCTCTACGAGCAGTACTTC. The rearrangement joins TRBV11-2 to TRBJ2-7; no firm D call. V lost 5 bases, J lost 3 bases, and 8 bases lay in between. The CDR3 loop spans 12 amino acids. In germline, CDR1 is SGHAT, CDR2 FQNNGV. Full variable domain (rest looked up from reference TRBV11-2 and TRBJ2-7): EAGVAQSPRYKIIEKRQSVAFWCNPISGHATLYWYQQILGQGPKLLIQFQNNGVVDDSQLPKDRFSAERLKGVDSTLKIQPAKLEDSAVYLCASSRLLYEQYFGPGTRLTVT.

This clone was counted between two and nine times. This CDR3 is CASSESGANVLTF. DNA of the CDR3: TGCGCCAGCAGCGAATCTGGGGCCAACGTCCTGACTTTC. This chain joins TRBV10-1 and TRBJ2-6; D gene uncertain. Germline V gene sequence: CDR1 WNHNN, CDR2 SYGVQD (reference sequence). Trimming removed 6 bases at V and 1 base at J, with 4 bases between. The CDR3 sequence is 13 residues long.

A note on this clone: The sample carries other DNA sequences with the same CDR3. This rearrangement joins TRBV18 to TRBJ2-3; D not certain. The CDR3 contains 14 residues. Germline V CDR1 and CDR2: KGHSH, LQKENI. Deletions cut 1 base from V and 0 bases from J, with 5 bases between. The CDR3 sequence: CASSPLESTDTQYF. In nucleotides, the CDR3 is TGTGCCAGCTCACCACTAGAGAGCACAGATACGCAGTATTTT.